The clone carrying this TCR beta chain was seen once. These data belong to a study of shared clonotypes between healthy human individuals. Between the trimmed V and J ends, which lost 1 base and 6 bases, there was a span of 11 bases. CDR1 is SGHDT, CDR2 YYEEEE, per germline. CDR3 length: 14 residues. Sequenced by immunoSEQ multiplex PCR; TCRdb stores in-frame clones only, minus some. The sample shows hundreds of thousands of clones, around two thirds of them seen only once. The chain couples TRBV5-6 to TRBJ1-5, with D possibly being TRBD1 (5 bases). The TCR originated in a woman in her thirties in good health. Sequencing was done on a sample of memory CD4+ T cells sorted from blood. The subset: CD45RA-negative fraction. The DNA for the CDR3 is TGTGCCAGCAGCTTGTACGGGGCGGGTCAGCCCCAGCATTTT. It is translated as CASSLYGAGQPQHF.